The clone carrying this T cell receptor (beta chain) has just one count. Germline CDR1 is DFQATT and CDR2 is SNEGSKA (reference sequence). This CDR3 region has 12 residues. The V end was cut by 5 bases, the J end by 6 bases, with 11 bases between. In TCRdb, the RT-PCR reads were re-called with MiXCR into one record per CDR3 protein. Among about 680,000 distinct CDR3 sequences listed, 14% were seen once. The origin of this receptor is a female donor in good health, serving as a healthy control. Sequencing was done on a sample of memory CD4+ T cells from blood. V gene TRBV20-1 combines with J gene TRBJ2-4; either TRBD1 or TRBD2 may supply D (5 bases each). The CDR3 loop reads CSAPGTVNIQYF. Written as DNA, the CDR3 is TGCAGTGCTCCCGGGACGGTAAACATTCAGTACTTC.